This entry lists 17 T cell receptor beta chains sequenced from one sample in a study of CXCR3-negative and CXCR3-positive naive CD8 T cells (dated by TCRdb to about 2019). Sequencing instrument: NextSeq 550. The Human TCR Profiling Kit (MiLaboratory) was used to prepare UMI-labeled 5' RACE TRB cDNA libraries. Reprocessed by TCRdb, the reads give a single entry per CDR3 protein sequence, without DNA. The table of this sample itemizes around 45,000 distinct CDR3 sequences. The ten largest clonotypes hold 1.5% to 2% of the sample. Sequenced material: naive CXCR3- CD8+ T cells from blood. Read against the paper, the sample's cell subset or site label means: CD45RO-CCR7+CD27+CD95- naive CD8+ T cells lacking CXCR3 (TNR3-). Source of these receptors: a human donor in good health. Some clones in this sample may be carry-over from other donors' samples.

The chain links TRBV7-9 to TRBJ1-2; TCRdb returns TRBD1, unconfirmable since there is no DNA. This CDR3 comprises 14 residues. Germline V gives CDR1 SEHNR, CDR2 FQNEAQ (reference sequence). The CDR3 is CASSPRTGAEGYTF.

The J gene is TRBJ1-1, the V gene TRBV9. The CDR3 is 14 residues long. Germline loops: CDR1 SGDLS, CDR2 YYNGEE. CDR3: CASSDVAMNTEAFF.

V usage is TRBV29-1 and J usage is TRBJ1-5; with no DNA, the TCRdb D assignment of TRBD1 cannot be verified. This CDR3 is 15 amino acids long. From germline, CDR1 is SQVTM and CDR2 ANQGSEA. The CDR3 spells CSVVFGYGGDQPQHF.

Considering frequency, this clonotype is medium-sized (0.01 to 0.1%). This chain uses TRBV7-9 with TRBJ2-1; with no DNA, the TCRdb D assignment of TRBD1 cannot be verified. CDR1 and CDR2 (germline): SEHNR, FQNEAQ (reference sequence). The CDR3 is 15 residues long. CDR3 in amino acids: CASSPTGGIGNEQFF.

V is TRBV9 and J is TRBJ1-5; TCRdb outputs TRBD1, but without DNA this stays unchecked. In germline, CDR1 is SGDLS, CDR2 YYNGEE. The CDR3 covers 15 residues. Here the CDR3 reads CASSPGALGNQPQHF.

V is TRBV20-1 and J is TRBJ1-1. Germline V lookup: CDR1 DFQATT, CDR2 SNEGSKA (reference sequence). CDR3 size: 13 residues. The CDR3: CSARASRVTEAFF.

The CDR3 here is CATSDLREDSTDTQYF. The chain employs TRBV24-1 and TRBJ2-3. The germline V gene encodes CDR1 KGHDR and CDR2 SFDVKD. The CDR3 sequence is 16 residues long.

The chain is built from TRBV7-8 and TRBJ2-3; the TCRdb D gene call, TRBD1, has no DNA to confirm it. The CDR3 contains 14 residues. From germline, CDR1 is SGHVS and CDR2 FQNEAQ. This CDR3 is CASSLGQGADTQYF.

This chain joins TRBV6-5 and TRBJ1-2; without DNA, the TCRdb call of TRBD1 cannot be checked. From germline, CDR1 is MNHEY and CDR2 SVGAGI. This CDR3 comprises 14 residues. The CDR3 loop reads CASSNGTGNYGYTF.

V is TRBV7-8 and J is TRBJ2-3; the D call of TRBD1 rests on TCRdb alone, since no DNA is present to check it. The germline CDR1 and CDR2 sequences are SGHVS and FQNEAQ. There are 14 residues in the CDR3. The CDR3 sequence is CASSAGGSTDTQYF.

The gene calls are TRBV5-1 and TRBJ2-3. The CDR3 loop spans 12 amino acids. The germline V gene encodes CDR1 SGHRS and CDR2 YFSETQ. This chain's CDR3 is CASSWAADTQYF.

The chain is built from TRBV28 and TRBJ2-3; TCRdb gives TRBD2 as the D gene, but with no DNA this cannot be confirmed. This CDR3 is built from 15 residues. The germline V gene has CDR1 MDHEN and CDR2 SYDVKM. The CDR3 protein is CASAAVVAVTDTQYF.

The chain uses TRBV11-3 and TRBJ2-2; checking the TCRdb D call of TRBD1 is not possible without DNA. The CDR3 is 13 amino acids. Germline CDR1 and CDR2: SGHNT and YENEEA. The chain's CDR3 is CASSVGTAGELFF.

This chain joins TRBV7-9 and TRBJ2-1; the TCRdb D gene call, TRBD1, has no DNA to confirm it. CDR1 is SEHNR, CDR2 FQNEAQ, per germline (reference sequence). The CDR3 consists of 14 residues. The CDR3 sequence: CASISGVSYNEQFF.

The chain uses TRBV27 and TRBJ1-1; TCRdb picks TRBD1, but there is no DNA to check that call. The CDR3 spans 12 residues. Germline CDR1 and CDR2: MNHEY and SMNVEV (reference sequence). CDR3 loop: CASSIRGSEAFF.

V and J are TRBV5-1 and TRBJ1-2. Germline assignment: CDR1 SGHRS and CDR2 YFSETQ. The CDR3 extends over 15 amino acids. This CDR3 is CASSLISGVNYGYTF.

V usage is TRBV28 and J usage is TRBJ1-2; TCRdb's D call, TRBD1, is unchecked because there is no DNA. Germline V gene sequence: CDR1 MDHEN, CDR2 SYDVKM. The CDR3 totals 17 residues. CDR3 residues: CASSSFGTPEEPYGYTF.